This T cell receptor (beta chain) is from a study of blood T cell repertoires in COVID-19. Germline loops: CDR1 MDHEN, CDR2 SYDVKM. CDR3 size: 11 residues. Trimming stripped 5 bases from V and 7 bases from J, with 6 bases between. Assay: immunoSEQ multiplex PCR; the TCRdb copy retains only in-frame clones and omits some. The data hold around 200,000 clones, with about 89% observed a single time. Sequences were obtained from PBMCs or T cells enriched from blood (not recorded which). This TCR came from a woman aged 18-29 years who had recovered from COVID-19. This chain uses TRBV28 with TRBJ1-5, with D uncertain. The CDR3 DNA reads TGTGCCAGCAGTGCCGGGCAGCCCCAGCATTTT. Translating it yields CASSAGQPQHF. The entire variable domain, with the rest obtained from reference TRBV28 and TRBJ1-5, is as follows: DVKVTQSSRYLVKRTGEKVFLECVQDMDHENMFWYRQDPGLGLRLIYFSYDVKMKEKGDIPEGYSVSREKKERFSLILESASTNQTSMYLCASSAGQPQHFGDGTRLSIL.